This TCR beta chain was profiled in a study of T cell responses to AZD1222 COVID-19 vaccine. General study results and limits: Dominant at 160-218 and 743-854, vaccine-associated CD4 TCRs also spanned spike.

CDR3 length: 13 residues. CDR1 is SGDLS, CDR2 YYNGEE, per germline. V was clipped by 4 bases and J by 4 bases, with 9 bases between them. TCRdb's table, derived via immunoSEQ multiplex PCR, lists solely in-frame clones and lacks some. The sample holds roughly 120,000 clones; 80% to 90% are singletons and the top ten take 4% to 5%. Turning to this clone: The antigen is undetermined.

The sequenced sample was peripheral blood, obtained on day 0 of AZD1222 vaccination. The V gene is TRBV9, the J gene TRBJ1-5; D is perhaps TRBD1 (5 bases). This sequence originates from an adult in good health. This CDR3 reads CASSTGTNQPQHF. CDR3 nucleotides: TGTGCCAGCAGCACCGGGACTAATCAGCCCCAGCATTTT.